What follows is one T cell receptor beta chain and its context. Method: immunoSEQ multiplex PCR; TCRdb's copy keeps in-frame clones and lacks some. The table records about 22,000 clones, about 86% of them present only once. This sample was included in a study of T cells in narcolepsy. Trimming pared 4 bases from V and 3 bases from J, leaving 14 bases between. The CDR3 totals 15 residues. CDR1 SGDLS and CDR2 YYNGEE come from the germline V gene. The sequence was collected from a human donor in good health. V and J are TRBV9 and TRBJ2-1; D is unclear. The sequencing input was memory (CD45RA-) CD4+ T cells from blood. CDR3 nucleotides: TGTGCCAGCAGCCTCCGGAGCCTAGACTACAATGAGCAGTTCTTC. Amino acids: CASSLRSLDYNEQFF.